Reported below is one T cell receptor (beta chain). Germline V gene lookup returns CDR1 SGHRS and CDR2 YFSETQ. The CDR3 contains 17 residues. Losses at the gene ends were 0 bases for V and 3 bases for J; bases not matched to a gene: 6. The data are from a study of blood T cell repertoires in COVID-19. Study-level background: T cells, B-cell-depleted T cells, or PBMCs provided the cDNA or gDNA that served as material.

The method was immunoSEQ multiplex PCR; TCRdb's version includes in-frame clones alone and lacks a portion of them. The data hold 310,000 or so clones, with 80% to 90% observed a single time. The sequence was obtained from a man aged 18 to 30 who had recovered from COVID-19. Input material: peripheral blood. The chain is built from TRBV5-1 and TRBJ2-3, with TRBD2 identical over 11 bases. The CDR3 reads CASSLGRLAGLTDTQYF. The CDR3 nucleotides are TGCGCCAGCAGCTTGGGACGACTAGCGGGATTAACAGATACGCAGTATTTT.